Presented here are 20 T cell receptor beta chains from one specimen sequenced in a study of identifying expanded T cells in peripheral blood. Generated by immunoSEQ multiplex PCR, the TCRdb table keeps only in-frame clones and is missing some. The data contain over 90,000 clones, around 90% of them seen just once; the ten biggest clones take up 4.5% to 7%. The source material was blood. Receptors were obtained from a person between 18 and 75 years old in good health.

This clone has just a few counts. This chain connects TRBV6-6 to TRBJ1-1, with D unresolved. The V and J ends lost 4 bases and 7 bases respectively, with 7 bases between them. Germline values: CDR1 MNHNY, CDR2 SVGAGI (reference sequence). The CDR3 is 11 residues long. The CDR3 protein is CASSSSGEAFF. In DNA, the CDR3 is TGTGCCAGCAGTTCTTCAGGTGAAGCTTTCTTT.

CDR3 bases: TGTGCCAGCAGCGGGACAGTGGACACCGGGGAGCTGTTTTTT. This gives the protein CASSGTVDTGELFF. The chain is built from TRBV9 and TRBJ2-2; D might be TRBD1 (6 bases). CDR3 size: 14 residues. Germline loops: CDR1 SGDLS, CDR2 YYNGEE. V was clipped by 3 bases and J by 3 bases, with 9 bases between them.

This clone was picked up one time. This chain uses TRBV9 with TRBJ1-2; 10 bases match TRBD1. The CDR3 runs 15 residues. CDR1 and CDR2 (germline): SGDLS, YYNGEE. After removal of 0 bases from V and 3 bases from J, the junction contained 2 bases not matched to a gene. CDR3 in amino acids: CASSVGTGGDYGYTF. The CDR3 coding sequence is TGTGCCAGCAGCGTAGGGACAGGGGGGGACTATGGCTACACCTTC.

This clone was seen just once. The chain is built from TRBV6-1 and TRBJ1-3, with D maybe TRBD1 (5 bases). The V gene's germline CDR1 is MNHNS and CDR2 SASEGT. The CDR3 runs to 16 residues. V gave up 0 bases and J gave up 3 bases, with 12 bases separating them. This CDR3 is CASSEAQRTFGNTIYF. CDR3 coding DNA: TGTGCCAGCAGTGAAGCGCAGAGGACATTTGGAAACACCATATATTTT.

Written as DNA, the CDR3 is TGTGCCATCACCGCCTCTAGTATCCGCCACAATGAGCAGTTCTTC. This gives the protein CAITASSIRHNEQFF. This chain links TRBV10-3 with TRBJ2-1; D is uncertain. V was pared by 7 bases and J by 5 bases, with 18 bases between. Germline values: CDR1 ENHRY, CDR2 SYGVKD. The CDR3 runs 15 residues.

The gene calls are TRBV27 and TRBJ1-1; no clear D gene. The CDR3 extends over 16 amino acids. Germline CDR1 MNHEY, CDR2 SMNVEV (reference sequence). Trimming took off 2 bases at V and 1 base at J, with 14 bases between the two ends. The CDR3 loop reads CASSLGTPEWNTEAFF. The CDR3 DNA reads TGTGCCAGCAGTTTAGGAACGCCGGAGTGGAACACTGAAGCTTTCTTT.

The chain joins TRBV7-3 to TRBJ2-2; 7 bases agree with TRBD1. The CDR3 length is 15 residues. Unmatched junction bases numbered 7, after V lost 6 bases and J lost 3 bases. CDR1 SGHTA and CDR2 FQGTGA come from the germline V gene. For the CDR3, the DNA is TGTGCCAGCAGTACAGCCAGGGGGTACACCGGGGAGCTGTTTTTT. As protein: CASSTARGYTGELFF.

The chain recombines TRBV4-1 with TRBJ2-1, with 7 bases identical to TRBD2. Germline V gene lookup returns CDR1 MGHRA and CDR2 YSYEKL. V lost 5 bases, J lost 4 bases, and 11 bases stayed unmatched. The CDR3 extends over 16 amino acids. CDR3 residues: CASSKGMGGEYNEQFF. CDR3 bases: TGCGCCAGCAGCAAAGGTATGGGGGGGGAGTACAATGAGCAGTTCTTC.

This rearrangement joins TRBV2 to TRBJ1-3; D not certain. Germline CDR1 SNHLY, CDR2 FYNNEI. Trimming removed 6 bases at V and 3 bases at J, with 6 bases between. The CDR3 is made up of 12 amino acids. The CDR3 DNA reads as TGTGCCAGCAGCGCCGATGGAAACACCATATATTTT. It encodes CASSADGNTIYF. The full variable domain, completed using reference TRBV2 and TRBJ1-3, is EPEVTQTPSHQVTQMGQEVILRCVPISNHLYFYWYRQILGQKVEFLVSFYNNEISEKSEIFDDQFSVERPDGSNFTLKIRSTKLEDSAMYFCASSADGNTIYFGEGSWLTVV.

The chain recombines TRBV6-5 with TRBJ2-7; 8 nucleotides agree with TRBD2. With V trimmed by 6 bases and J by 6 bases, 13 bases remained unmatched. The CDR3 sequence is 15 residues long. Germline lookup yields CDR1 MNHEY and CDR2 SVGAGI. The chain's CDR3 is CASSSTGLGQGEQYF. The CDR3, as DNA: TGTGCCAGCAGCTCCACGGGACTAGGTCAGGGCGAGCAGTACTTC.

Concerning this clone: The junction and the germline gene differ at one end; a read error may be behind it. This chain joins TRBV4-1 and TRBJ2-1; D is ambiguous. The CDR3 consists of 19 residues. Germline CDR1 and CDR2: MGHRA and YSYEKL. The CDR3 region is CASSQATARLYGSYNEQFF. The CDR3 nucleotides read TGCGCCAGCAGTCAAGCGACTGCCCGGCTCTACGGGTCCTACAATGAGCAGTTCTTC.

The V call is TRBV15, the J call TRBJ2-1; TRBD1 matches at 8 bases. CDR1 is LNHNV, CDR2 YYDKDF, per germline (reference sequence). V dropped 4 bases and J dropped 4; count of bases not matched to a gene: 9. The CDR3 has 16 amino acids. The CDR3 DNA reads as TGTGCCACCAGCAAAATGGACAGGGCTAGGTACAATGAGCAGTTCTTC. Translation gives CATSKMDRARYNEQFF.

The chain employs TRBV6-5 and TRBJ1-2; TRBD1 is a possible D gene (6 bases). The CDR3 totals 13 residues. V lost 6 bases and J 8 bases, leaving 16 bases between the germline ends. Looked up from germline, CDR1 is MNHEY and CDR2 is SVGAGI. CDR3 nucleotide sequence: TGTGCCAGCAGACGACAGGATCAGCGAGGCTACACCTTC. It yields the protein CASRRQDQRGYTF.

The V call is TRBV19, the J call TRBJ2-3, with a tentative D call TRBD1 (6 bases). Deletions cut 5 bases from V and 3 bases from J, with 9 bases between. The CDR3 has 13 amino acids. The germline gives CDR1 LNHDA, CDR2 SQIVND (reference sequence). The CDR3 DNA reads TGTGCCAGTAGTTGGCAGGGGACAGATACGCAGTATTTT. Translation gives CASSWQGTDTQYF.

The rearrangement uses TRBV29-1 and TRBJ2-1, with 12 bases matching TRBD2. The CDR3 is 14 amino acids. The V gene end was trimmed by 2 bases and the J gene end by 8 bases; junction bases not matched to a gene: 4. CDR1 SQVTM and CDR2 ANQGSEA come from the germline V gene. The CDR3 nucleotides are TGCAGCGTTGAACCGACTAGCGGGAGTGATGAGCAGTTCTTC. Protein sequence: CSVEPTSGSDEQFF.

The CDR3 DNA reads as TGTGCCAGCAGCAAGGCCCGCGGAGGCCGAAGCTCCTATAATTCACCCCTCCACTTT. This gives the protein CASSKARGGRSSYNSPLHF. The chain combines TRBV21-1 with TRBJ1-6. TRBV21-1 is given as a pseudogene. The CDR3 has 19 residues.

The J gene is TRBJ2-3, the V gene TRBV7-6; a weak D match, TRBD1 (5 bases). The CDR3 has 15 amino acids. Trimming cost V 5 bases and J 3 bases, with 15 bases left between them. CDR1 is SGHVS, CDR2 FNYEAQ, per germline. In DNA, the CDR3 is TGTGCCAGCAGCCCGCTAGGGGCACTAACAGATACGCAGTATTTT. Residues: CASSPLGALTDTQYF.

This chain uses TRBV6-1 with TRBJ2-5, with D possibly TRBD2 on 6 matching bases. V lost 2 bases and J lost 4, with 23 bases in between. The V gene's germline CDR1 is MNHNS and CDR2 SASEGT. The CDR3 length is 18 residues. The CDR3 protein is CASSEFLAGTPGGETQYF. CDR3 nucleotide sequence: TGTGCCAGCAGTGAATTTCTCGCGGGGACCCCAGGAGGAGAGACCCAGTACTTC.

There are a few counts of this clone. V and J are TRBV19 and TRBJ1-2, with D hard to call. The CDR3 has 13 amino acids. The germline gives CDR1 LNHDA, CDR2 SQIVND (reference sequence). V shed 1 base and J shed 10 bases, with 13 bases lying between them. CDR3 nucleotides: TGTGCCAGTAGTATAGGAGATACACTCGACTACACCTTC. It specifies CASSIGDTLDYTF.

This clone is a singleton in its sample. V gene TRBV7-3 combines with J gene TRBJ1-2; no definite D call. This CDR3 is 15 amino acids long. The V end lost 4 bases, the J end lost 3 bases, and 15 bases lay between the germline ends. From germline, CDR1 is SGHTA and CDR2 FQGTGA. For the CDR3, the DNA is TGTGCCAGCAGCTCGATCTACCGGGCCCACTATGGCTACACCTTC. This sequence encodes CASSSIYRAHYGYTF.